This section outlines one T cell receptor (beta chain) sequence together with its context. Generated by immunoSEQ multiplex PCR, the TCRdb table keeps only in-frame clones and is missing some. Of about 82,000 clones in the sample, about four fifths were seen once. J lost 6 bases, V lost 1 base, and 3 bases had no gene match. The length of the CDR3 is 15 residues. These data come from a study of blood T cell repertoires in COVID-19. The wider study: Samples of COVID-19 (acute and convalescent) were obtained from the United States, Italy and Spain.

Material for sequencing was peripheral blood. The chain employs TRBV23-1 and TRBJ1-5, with 10 positions matching TRBD1. TRBV23-1 is an ORF for which the function is uncertain. This clonotype originated in a woman aged 35 to 49 with active or convalescent COVID-19. CDR3 in DNA: TGCGCCAGCAGTCAATGGGACAGGGGAAGTCAGCCCCAGCATTTT. Amino acid sequence: CASSQWDRGSQPQHF.